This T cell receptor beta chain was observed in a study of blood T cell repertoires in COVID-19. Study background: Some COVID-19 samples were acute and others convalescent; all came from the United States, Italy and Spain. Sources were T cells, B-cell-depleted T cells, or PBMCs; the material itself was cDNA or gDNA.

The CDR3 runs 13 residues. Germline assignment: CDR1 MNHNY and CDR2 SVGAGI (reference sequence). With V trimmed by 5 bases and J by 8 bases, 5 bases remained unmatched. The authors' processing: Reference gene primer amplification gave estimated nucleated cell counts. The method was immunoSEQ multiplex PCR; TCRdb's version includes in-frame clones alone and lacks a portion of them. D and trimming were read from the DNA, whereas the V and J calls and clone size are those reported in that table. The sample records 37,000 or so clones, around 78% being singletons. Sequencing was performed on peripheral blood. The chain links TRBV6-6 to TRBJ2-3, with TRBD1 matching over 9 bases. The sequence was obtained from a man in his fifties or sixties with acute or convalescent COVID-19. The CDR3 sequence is CASSQQGAGTQYF. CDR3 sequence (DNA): TGTGCCAGCAGTCAACAGGGGGCTGGTACGCAGTATTTT.